These 13 T cell receptor beta chains originate from one sample sequenced in a study of OX40 agonist ivuxolimab in advanced cancers. TCRdb keeps only in-frame clones here, not all; method: immunoSEQ multiplex PCR. The table shows about 6,500 clones, with about 85% occurring only once. The sequences come from CD4+ or CD8+ T cells sorted from blood, collected in a trial of the OX40 agonist ivuxolimab. Source of these receptors: an adult with an advanced solid tumor such as melanoma, head and neck, liver or kidney cancer.

V and J are TRBV27 and TRBJ2-1; TRBD2 matches 10 bases. Trimming cost V 5 bases and J 14 bases; bases outside gene matches: 3. The CDR3 length is 11 residues. CDR1 MNHEY and CDR2 SMNVEV come from the germline V gene (reference sequence). The CDR3 is CASSLGTSEFF. CDR3 bases: TGTGCCAGCAGTCTGGGGACTAGCGAGTTCTTC.

The rearrangement joins TRBV10-2 to TRBJ2-1, with D tentatively TRBD2 (6 bases). CDR3 length: 15 residues. CDR1 and CDR2 from the germline V gene are WSHSY and SAAADI. Trimming took 5 bases from V and 4 from J, leaving 15 bases between them. The CDR3 is CASSPEDGTYNEQFF. CDR3 in DNA: TGCGCCAGCAGTCCCGAGGACGGGACTTACAATGAGCAGTTCTTC.

V and J are TRBV9 and TRBJ2-7; 10 bases map to TRBD1. Trimming removed 5 bases from V and 5 bases from J; junction bases left unmatched: 10. In germline, CDR1 is SGDLS, CDR2 YYNGEE. The CDR3 totals 15 residues. CDR3 sequence: CASSVSGTGVDEQYF. CDR3 sequence (DNA): TGTGCCAGCAGTGTATCCGGGACAGGGGTGGACGAGCAGTACTTC.

This clone was seen once. V gene TRBV27 combines with J gene TRBJ2-3; 9 bases map to TRBD2. Germline loops: CDR1 MNHEY, CDR2 SMNVEV (reference sequence). The V segment lost 5 bases and the J segment 1 base; nucleotides outside the gene matches: 4. The CDR3 runs 15 residues. The CDR3 is CASSRGGAGTDTQYF. CDR3 sequence (DNA): TGTGCCAGCAGTCGCGGGGGGGCGGGCACAGATACGCAGTATTTT.

The chain is built from TRBV30 and TRBJ1-1; D is unclear. V shed 2 bases and J shed 0 bases, with 7 bases lying between them. Germline V gives CDR1 GTSNPN, CDR2 SVGIG (reference sequence). The CDR3 consists of 13 residues. The CDR3 spells CAWSLNMNTEAFF. DNA for the CDR3: TGTGCCTGGAGTCTGAACATGAACACTGAAGCTTTCTTT.

The chain combines TRBV19 with TRBJ2-1; 7 bases agree with TRBD2. Trimming took 1 base from V and 4 from J; bases not matched to a gene: 4. The CDR3 extends over 15 amino acids. CDR1 LNHDA and CDR2 SQIVND come from the germline V gene (reference sequence). The CDR3 DNA reads TGTGCCAGTAGTATAGTGGGAGCGGGGTACAATGAGCAGTTCTTC. Amino acids: CASSIVGAGYNEQFF.

The CDR3 DNA sequence: TGTGCCATCAGTGGGACAGGGGACCTCTACGAGCAGTACTTC. This codes for CAISGTGDLYEQYF. The rearrangement links TRBV10-3 to TRBJ2-7; 9 bases line up with TRBD1. V shed 4 bases, J shed 3 bases, and the junction held 4 bases outside the gene matches. CDR1 and CDR2 from the germline V gene are ENHRY and SYGVKD. The CDR3 runs to 14 residues.

This clone was seen only once. The chain couples TRBV19 to TRBJ1-2, with D maybe TRBD1 (6 bases). Germline V gene sequence: CDR1 LNHDA, CDR2 SQIVND (reference sequence). V was pared by 6 bases and J by 7 bases, with 18 bases between. This CDR3 has 14 amino acids. CDR3 DNA: TGTGCCAGTAGCTCCTTTTACAGGGCGGCTGGCTACACCTTC. This gives the protein CASSSFYRAAGYTF.

The V and J genes are TRBV28 and TRBJ2-3, with 9 nucleotides matching TRBD2. Per the germline V gene, CDR1 is MDHEN and CDR2 is SYDVKM. The CDR3 consists of 16 residues. The trim removed 5 bases at V and 2 bases at J, leaving 8 bases unmatched. Here the CDR3 reads CASSHQLAGLTDTQYF. CDR3 in DNA: TGTGCCAGCAGTCACCAACTAGCGGGCCTCACAGATACGCAGTATTTT.

The chain has TRBV29-1 and TRBJ1-2; TRBD1 aligns across 7 bases. Losses at the gene ends were 7 bases for V and 0 bases for J; bases not matched to a gene: 2. Germline V gives CDR1 SQVTM, CDR2 ANQGSEA. The length of the CDR3 is 12 residues. CDR3 nucleotide sequence: TGCAGCGCCGGGACAGCTAACTATGGCTACACCTTC. It specifies CSAGTANYGYTF.

The chain employs TRBV6-5 and TRBJ1-1; D not certain. V was clipped by 0 bases and J by 5 bases, with 16 bases between them. Germline CDR1 MNHEY, CDR2 SVGAGI. The CDR3 loop spans 16 amino acids. CDR3 residues: CASSYSGGDSGTEAFF. The CDR3 nucleotides read TGTGCCAGCAGTTACTCAGGAGGAGATTCTGGGACTGAAGCTTTCTTT.

The chain couples TRBV10-3 to TRBJ2-7; possibly TRBD2 for D (5 bases). Germline CDR1 reads ENHRY; CDR2 reads SYGVKD. The CDR3 sequence is 14 residues long. V lost 0 bases and J lost 6, with 12 bases in between. CDR3 sequence: CAISESRELVEQYF. For the CDR3, the DNA is TGTGCCATCAGTGAGTCGAGGGAATTGGTCGAGCAGTACTTC.

The chain uses TRBV18 and TRBJ2-3; 7 nucleotides agree with TRBD2. The length of the CDR3 is 17 residues. Germline CDR1 reads KGHSH; CDR2 reads LQKENI. V was clipped by 6 bases and J by 2 bases; unmatched bases: 14. CDR3 sequence: CASSLAESLSNTDTQYF. CDR3 bases: TGTGCCAGCTCGCTAGCGGAGTCGTTGTCGAACACAGATACGCAGTATTTT.